The 7 T cell receptor beta chains given below trace back to one sample, sequenced in a study of T cell responses to AZD1222 COVID-19 vaccine. Here immunoSEQ multiplex PCR was the method, and the copy in TCRdb shows in-frame clones only, minus some. The sample includes under 50,000 clones, over 75% seen only once; the top ten take approximately 21%. The sample consisted of peripheral blood, taken 28 days after the second dose of the MenACWY control vaccine. Receptors were obtained from an adult who received the MenACWY meningococcal vaccine as a control.

The chain couples TRBV3-1 (or the pseudogene TRBV3-2) to TRBJ1-3, with D perhaps matching TRBD1 (6 bases). The germline V gene encodes CDR1 LGHDT and CDR2 YNNKEL (reference sequence). The CDR3 is 16 residues long. V shed 4 bases and J shed 3 bases, with 16 bases lying between them. The CDR3 spells CASSLGTSGDGNTIYF. The CDR3 nucleotides are TGTGCCAGCAGCCTCGGGACATCAGGGGATGGAAACACCATATATTTT.

V usage is TRBV30 and J usage is TRBJ1-6; D possibly corresponds to TRBD1 (5 bases). Germline lookup yields CDR1 GTSNPN and CDR2 SVGIG (reference sequence). The CDR3 consists of 15 residues. With 0 bases removed from V and 2 bases from J, the gap between germline ends came to 8 bases. CDR3 region: CAWSVGGPYNSPLHF. The CDR3 nucleotides are TGTGCCTGGAGTGTTGGGGGACCCTATAATTCACCCCTCCACTTT.

The gene calls are TRBV11-3 and TRBJ2-1, with 9 positions matching TRBD2. V lost 0 bases to trimming and J lost 9 bases; unmatched junction nucleotides: 9. There are 16 residues in the CDR3. Germline CDR1 and CDR2: SGHNT and YENEEA. Here the CDR3 DNA reads TGTGCCAGCAGCTTAGATTGGGGTAGCGGGAGACCTGAGCAGTTCTTC. The encoded protein is CASSLDWGSGRPEQFF.

The gene calls are TRBV6-5 and TRBJ1-2, with unresolved D. The CDR3 contains 12 residues. The ends were cut back, 7 bases at V and 4 bases at J, with 10 bases in the middle. Per the germline V gene, CDR1 is MNHEY and CDR2 is SVGAGI. CDR3 bases: TGTGCCAGCACAGAGAGTACCTATGGCTACACCTTC. It specifies CASTESTYGYTF.

The chain links TRBV19 to TRBJ2-2, with unresolved D. The CDR3 contains 13 residues. The germline CDR1 and CDR2 sequences are LNHDA and SQIVND (reference sequence). Trimming removed 3 bases from V and 6 bases from J, with 8 bases in between. The CDR3 loop reads CASSIVAAGELFF. CDR3 in DNA: TGTGCCAGTAGTATCGTGGCGGCCGGGGAGCTGTTTTTT.

This rearrangement joins TRBV6-5 to TRBJ1-1; 8 nucleotides match TRBD1. The CDR3 spans 14 residues. CDR1 MNHEY and CDR2 SVGAGI come from the germline V gene. J lost 0 bases, V lost 7 bases, and 4 bases had no gene match. The CDR3 coding sequence is TGTGCCAGCATTGCGGACAGGGTGAACACTGAAGCTTTCTTT. It yields the protein CASIADRVNTEAFF.

The chain is built from TRBV3-1 (or the pseudogene TRBV3-2) and TRBJ1-5; possibly TRBD1 for D (5 bases). The CDR3 has 15 amino acids. V was cut by 4 bases and J by 4 bases, with 14 bases left in between. Germline V lookup: CDR1 LGHDT, CDR2 YNNKEL (reference sequence). CDR3 in amino acids: CASSLSGTHNQPQHF. The DNA for the CDR3 is TGTGCCAGCAGCCTAAGCGGGACCCATAATCAGCCCCAGCATTTT.